This entry describes one TCR beta chain. Here immunoSEQ multiplex PCR was the method, and the copy in TCRdb shows in-frame clones only, minus some. The data contain roughly 100,000 clones, more than 85% of them singletons. The data belong to a study of control samples from healthy donors and cancer patients. The J segment lost 2 bases and the V segment lost 3 bases, leaving 2 bases of the junction unmatched. The CDR3 consists of 14 residues. CDR1 MGHRA and CDR2 YSYEKL come from the germline V gene. This receptor was identified in a man in his sixties with lung cancer. The sample taken for sequencing was PBMCs. The chain is built from TRBV4-1 and TRBJ2-7, with 9 bases lining up with TRBD1. The CDR3 DNA reads as TGCGCCAGCAGCCAGTACAGGGGGCCCTACGAGCAGTACTTC. This codes for CASSQYRGPYEQYF.